What follows describes a single T cell receptor (beta chain). Its antigen is not identified. Use of 60 Vbeta and 13 Jbeta primers characterized the PCR. Data came from immunoSEQ multiplex PCR; TCRdb stores just in-frame clones and leaves some out. The data contain some 150,000 clones, approximately 78% of them singletons. The data were taken from a study of cytomegalovirus exposure and HLA in healthy donors. Study-wide findings and caveats: Some V segments, TRBV6-2 and TRBV6-3 among them, were indistinguishable and were therefore excluded. When a later analysis compared HLA-associated TCR beta chains with equally common others, the HLA-associated chains turned out to be more clonally expanded and to have lower generation probabilities. Most TCRs appeared rarely, but some public TCRs recurred in many donors.

CDR1 MDHEN and CDR2 SYDVKM come from the germline V gene. Unmatched junction bases numbered 22, after V lost 5 bases and J lost 4 bases. The CDR3 sequence is 19 residues long. The clonotype originates from a man younger than 35 in good health and CMV-seropositive. This chain connects TRBV28 to TRBJ1-2; 7 bases are a match to TRBD1. The specimen sequenced was PBMCs. The CDR3, as DNA: TGTGCCAGCAGTCCGCGACCTGGAGGACAGGCCTTTAGGGGCTATGGCTACACCTTC. This codes for CASSPRPGGQAFRGYGYTF.